These 31 T cell receptor beta chains originate from one sample sequenced in a study of memory CD4+ T cells and cytomegalovirus serostatus. Measured with immunoSEQ multiplex PCR; TCRdb has only the in-frame clones, and not every one. Among approximately 61,000 clones listed, around three quarters were seen once. Single viable CD3+CD4+CD8-CD45RO+ cells were sorted as the memory CD4+ T cells. Source material: memory CD4+ T cells from blood. These receptor sequences come from an adult in good health and CMV-seronegative. Some clones in this sample may be carry-over from other donors' samples.

The genes are TRBV7-8 and TRBJ1-2; D gene unclear. This CDR3 spans 14 amino acids. Germline lookup yields CDR1 SGHVS and CDR2 FQNEAQ. Trimming shortened V by 1 base and J by 2 bases, and 8 bases separated the two germline ends. The CDR3 DNA follows: TGTGCCAGCAGCTTAGTAGGAGGGAACTATGGCTACACCTTC. Its protein is CASSLVGGNYGYTF.

V usage is TRBV18 and J usage is TRBJ2-5; D might be TRBD1 (5 bases). Trimming left V 0 bases short and J 4 bases short, with 9 bases between. The CDR3 totals 14 residues. The germline CDR1 and CDR2 sequences are KGHSH and LQKENI. The CDR3 DNA is TGTGCCAGCTCACCACCCCAGGGTCCAGAGACCCAGTACTTC. Its translation is CASSPPQGPETQYF.

This chain joins TRBV5-1 and TRBJ1-5; possibly TRBD1 for D (6 bases). The CDR3 length is 15 residues. Germline V lookup: CDR1 SGHRS, CDR2 YFSETQ. V lost 0 bases and J 3 bases, leaving 10 bases between the germline ends. The CDR3 nucleotides are TGCGCCAGCAGCTTGGAACCAGGGGCCAATCAGCCCCAGCATTTT. Protein sequence: CASSLEPGANQPQHF.

This clone was detected once. J is TRBJ2-7 and V is TRBV5-5; 12 positions agree with TRBD1. The CDR3 length is 16 residues. CDR1 is SGHKS, CDR2 YYEKEE, per germline (reference sequence). V lost 0 bases to trimming and J lost 6 bases; unmatched junction nucleotides: 7. CDR3 residues: CASSLDVGTGGLEQYF. DNA for the CDR3: TGTGCCAGCAGCTTGGATGTCGGGACAGGGGGCCTCGAGCAGTACTTC. Drawing the rest from reference TRBV5-5 and TRBJ2-7, the complete variable domain is DAGVTQSPTHLIKTRGQQVTLRCSPISGHKSVSWYQQVLGQGPQFIFQYYEKEERGRGNFPDRFSARQFPNYSSELNVNALLLGDSALYLCASSLDVGTGGLEQYFGPGTRLTVT.

This sequence joins TRBV6-1 and TRBJ1-1; D is ambiguous. The CDR3 contains 11 residues. Trimming shortened V by 10 bases and J by 1 base, and 7 bases separated the two germline ends. Germline V lookup: CDR1 MNHNS, CDR2 SASEGT. CDR3 nucleotides: TGTGCCACCCGGGGGAACACTGAAGCTTTCTTT. This encodes CATRGNTEAFF.

The chain is built from TRBV7-2 and TRBJ2-2, with TRBD2 identical over 13 bases. This CDR3 has 15 amino acids. V gave up 4 bases and J gave up 4 bases; unmatched junction bases: 0. The germline V gene encodes CDR1 SGHTA and CDR2 FQGNSA. The CDR3 DNA sequence: TGTGCCAGCAGCTGGACTAGCGGGAGCACCGGGGAGCTGTTTTTT. It encodes CASSWTSGSTGELFF.

The chain links TRBV2 to TRBJ1-5; 12 bases map to TRBD1. CDR1 and CDR2 from the germline V gene are SNHLY and FYNNEI. The junction had 1 base not matched to a gene; V was cut back by 4 bases and J by 6 bases. This CDR3 has 14 residues. CDR3 protein: CASSVGQGAQPQHF. Written as DNA, the CDR3 is TGTGCCAGCAGTGTGGGACAGGGGGCTCAGCCCCAGCATTTT.

The rearrangement uses TRBV6-5 and TRBJ2-3; D is uncertain. The CDR3 totals 13 residues. In germline, CDR1 is MNHEY, CDR2 SVGAGI. Trimming left V 6 bases short and J 3 bases short, with 10 bases between. The DNA of the CDR3 is TGTGCCAGCAGCCGCTATTGGACAGATACGCAGTATTTT. It is translated as CASSRYWTDTQYF.

The chain uses TRBV27 and TRBJ1-4; no reliable D call. The CDR3 totals 14 residues. The ends were cut back, 6 bases at V and 4 bases at J, with 12 bases in the middle. CDR1 is MNHEY and CDR2 is SMNVEV in the germline V gene (reference sequence). The CDR3 region is CASRFQGSNEKLFF. CDR3 coding DNA: TGTGCCAGCAGATTTCAAGGGAGTAATGAAAAACTGTTTTTT.

The genes are TRBV4-1 and TRBJ2-3; 7 nucleotides match TRBD2. J gave up 2 bases and V 4 bases, and 9 bases lay outside the gene matches. Per the germline V gene, CDR1 is MGHRA and CDR2 is YSYEKL. CDR3 length: 16 amino acids. The CDR3 bases are TGCGCCAGCAGCCCAGGTACTAGCGAGGACACAGATACGCAGTATTTT. Its translation is CASSPGTSEDTDTQYF.

This clone was picked up one time. The gene calls are TRBV4-1 and TRBJ1-2; D possibly corresponds to TRBD1 (5 bases). Germline values: CDR1 MGHRA, CDR2 YSYEKL. The V end was cut by 0 bases, the J end by 4 bases, with 18 bases between. The CDR3 runs 17 residues. The CDR3 DNA sequence: TGCGCCAGCAGCCAAGATGAGACAGTAGGGGCGCGCTATGGCTACACCTTC. Its translation: CASSQDETVGARYGYTF.

This chain links TRBV21-1 with TRBJ2-4; the DNA was not compared with TRBD1, the D call given in the table. TRBV21-1 is described as a pseudogene. The CDR3 is made up of 16 amino acids. CDR3 sequence: CASSRDSRLAKNIQYF. CDR3 in DNA: TGTGCCAGCAGCAGGGACAGTCGACTAGCCAAAAACATTCAGTACTTC.

J is TRBJ1-1 and V is TRBV10-1; perhaps TRBD1 as D (5 bases). The CDR3 length is 13 residues. V shed 4 bases and J shed 4 bases, with 10 bases lying between them. Germline-derived CDR1 and CDR2 are WNHNN and SYGVQD (reference sequence). CDR3 in DNA: TGCGCCAGCAGTGCATGGGGACCCACTGAAGCTTTCTTT. It encodes CASSAWGPTEAFF.

V gene TRBV6-6 combines with J gene TRBJ2-7; D may be TRBD1 (5 bases). With 5 bases removed from V and 3 bases from J, the gap between germline ends came to 8 bases. The CDR3 is 12 residues long. Germline lookup yields CDR1 MNHNY and CDR2 SVGAGI (reference sequence). CDR3 in DNA: TGTGCCAGCAGTAGACAGTTCTACGAGCAGTACTTC. Its protein is CASSRQFYEQYF.

V and J are TRBV5-4 and TRBJ2-1, with 14 positions matching TRBD2. Trimming removed 0 bases from V and 6 bases from J; junction bases left unmatched: 2. CDR3 length: 16 residues. CDR1 is SGHNT, CDR2 YYREEE, per germline (reference sequence). The CDR3, as DNA: TGTGCCAGCAGCTTGGGGGGACTAGCGGGAGTCAATGAGCAGTTCTTC. Translated, it gives CASSLGGLAGVNEQFF. Full variable domain (rest looked up from reference TRBV5-4 and TRBJ2-1): ETGVTQSPTHLIKTRGQQVTLRCSSQSGHNTVSWYQQALGQGPQFIFQYYREEENGRGNFPPRFSGLQFPNYSSELNVNALELDDSALYLCASSLGGLAGVNEQFFGPGTRLTVL.

The chain employs TRBV23-1 and TRBJ2-2, with a possible D match to TRBD2 (5 bases). TRBV23-1 counts as an open reading frame of uncertain function. This CDR3 has 16 amino acids. Trimming took off 3 bases at V and 4 bases at J, with 15 bases between the two ends. This chain's CDR3 is CASSHWRQKGTGELFF. CDR3 coding DNA: TGCGCCAGCAGTCATTGGAGGCAGAAGGGCACCGGGGAGCTGTTTTTT.

The chain carries TRBV5-6 and TRBJ2-3; D gene ambiguous. Trimming stripped 2 bases from V and 2 bases from J, with 15 bases between. This CDR3 region has 16 residues. CDR1 and CDR2 (germline): SGHDT, YYEEEE. The DNA of the CDR3 is TGTGCCAGCAGCTTCTTGGTTGCCGGTTCCACAGATACGCAGTATTTT. Its protein is CASSFLVAGSTDTQYF.

The rearrangement uses TRBV5-1 and TRBJ2-7; 9 bases are shared with TRBD1. The CDR3 extends over 18 amino acids. CDR1 is SGHRS and CDR2 is YFSETQ in the germline V gene. With 3 bases clipped from V and 5 bases from J, the junction kept 18 bases outside the gene matches. The CDR3 is CASSSSLVRDRADNEQYF. The CDR3 coding sequence is TGCGCCAGCAGCTCCTCCCTAGTCCGGGACAGGGCGGACAACGAGCAGTACTTC. Using reference TRBV5-1 and TRBJ2-7 for the parts outside the CDR3, the full variable domain is KAGVTQTPRYLIKTRGQQVTLSCSPISGHRSVSWYQQTPGQGLQFLFEYFSETQRNKGNFPGRFSGRQFSNSRSEMNVSTLELGDSALYLCASSSSLVRDRADNEQYFGPGTRLTVT.

This clone was picked up a small number of times. The chain is built from TRBV7-2 and TRBJ1-2, with 7 bases fitting TRBD1. V trimming: 5 bases; J trimming: 4 bases; junction bases outside the gene matches: 10. Germline CDR1 and CDR2: SGHTA and FQGNSA. This CDR3 is built from 15 residues. In DNA form, the CDR3 reads TGTGCCAGCAGCACATCAGGGACAGACCTCTATGGCTACACCTTC. The encoded protein is CASSTSGTDLYGYTF.

This chain joins TRBV5-1 and TRBJ2-5, with a possible D match to TRBD2 (5 bases). The CDR3 consists of 14 residues. Germline CDR1 reads SGHRS; CDR2 reads YFSETQ. The V end lost 0 bases, the J end lost 2 bases, and 8 bases lay between the germline ends. CDR3 residues: CASSLGWEQETQYF. The CDR3 DNA follows: TGCGCCAGCAGCTTGGGTTGGGAGCAAGAGACCCAGTACTTC.

The chain links TRBV2 to TRBJ1-5; D gene uncertain. The CDR3 contains 15 residues. The V and J ends lost 4 bases and 6 bases respectively, with 16 bases between them. In germline, CDR1 is SNHLY, CDR2 FYNNEI. The DNA for the CDR3 is TGTGCCAGCAGTGTGCGAGGTACCAGCGGTCAGCCCCAGCATTTT. Translating it yields CASSVRGTSGQPQHF.

The genes are TRBV7-8 and TRBJ2-3; weak D call: TRBD1 (8 bases). In germline, CDR1 is SGHVS, CDR2 FQNEAQ. Trimming cost V 5 bases and J 3 bases, with 12 bases left between them. The CDR3 loop spans 14 amino acids. The CDR3 bases are TGTGCCAGCAGCCTACAGGGGGGGACAGATACGCAGTATTTT. Its translation is CASSLQGGTDTQYF. Variable domain in full (rest from reference TRBV7-8 and TRBJ2-3): GAGVSQSPRYKVAKRGQDVALRCDPISGHVSLFWYQQALGQGPEFLTYFQNEAQLDKSGLPSDRFFAERPEGSVSTLKIQRTQQEDSAVYLCASSLQGGTDTQYFGPGTRLTVL.

In its sample, this clone was seen a few times. This sequence joins TRBV18 and TRBJ1-1; D gene ambiguous. This CDR3 is 14 amino acids long. CDR1 and CDR2 from the germline V gene are KGHSH and LQKENI. The V gene lost 0 bases and the J gene lost 1 base, with 6 bases spanning the gap. CDR3 region: CASSPPQGNTEAFF. CDR3 bases: TGTGCCAGCTCACCACCGCAAGGGAACACTGAAGCTTTCTTT.

The J gene is TRBJ2-2, the V gene TRBV27, with 9 bases aligning to TRBD1. Germline CDR1 is MNHEY and CDR2 is SMNVEV (reference sequence). CDR3 length: 13 residues. CDR3 residues: CATGDREAGELFF. Here the CDR3 DNA reads TGTGCTACGGGGGACAGGGAGGCCGGGGAGCTGTTTTTT.

This clone was detected once. The genes are TRBV2 and TRBJ1-4; 8 nucleotides align to TRBD1. The CDR3 length is 15 residues. CDR1 and CDR2 from the germline V gene are SNHLY and FYNNEI. V was pared by 8 bases and J by 8 bases, with 13 bases of the junction left unmatched. CDR3: CASSRPKTGEEKLFF. DNA for the CDR3: TGTGCCAGCTCCCGACCTAAGACAGGGGAGGAAAAACTGTTTTTT.

The gene calls are TRBV18 and TRBJ2-1; D call uncertain. The V end lost 2 bases, the J end lost 0 bases, and 8 bases lay between the germline ends. The germline CDR1 and CDR2 sequences are KGHSH and LQKENI. The length of the CDR3 is 15 residues. CDR3 protein: CASSPMSSSYNEQFF. The CDR3 bases are TGTGCCAGCTCACCAATGTCGAGCTCCTACAATGAGCAGTTCTTC.

The V gene is TRBV6-5, the J gene TRBJ2-3; D not resolved. Per the germline V gene, CDR1 is MNHEY and CDR2 is SVGAGI. V was cut by 9 bases and J by 0 bases, with 7 bases left in between. The CDR3 consists of 12 residues. As DNA, the CDR3 is TGTGCCAGAAGAATAAGCACAGATACGCAGTATTTT. Residues: CARRISTDTQYF.

The chain uses TRBV6-1 and TRBJ1-1; D remains ambiguous. Germline V gene lookup returns CDR1 MNHNS and CDR2 SASEGT. V lost 7 bases to trimming and J lost 0 bases, with 12 bases between them. The CDR3 consists of 14 residues. CDR3 bases: TGTGCCAGCACCCGGGTAAGAGTGAACACTGAAGCTTTCTTT. Translated: CASTRVRVNTEAFF.

The CDR3 bases are TGTGCCAGCAGCTTGGAAGGACGGCGCAATCAGCCCCAGCATTTT. Translated: CASSLEGRRNQPQHF. V and J are TRBV5-6 and TRBJ1-5; no clear D. CDR3 length: 15 amino acids. V was shortened by 0 bases and J by 2 bases, with 9 bases between the two germline ends. The germline gives CDR1 SGHDT, CDR2 YYEEEE.

The J gene is TRBJ1-1, the V gene TRBV4-1; 9 bases match TRBD1. The ends lost 4 bases at V and 6 bases at J; junction bases unmatched: 3. The CDR3 sequence is 13 residues long. The germline V gene encodes CDR1 MGHRA and CDR2 YSYEKL. CDR3 in amino acids: CASSRDRGAEAFF. CDR3 DNA sequence: TGCGCCAGCAGCCGAGACAGGGGGGCTGAAGCTTTCTTT.

This chain connects TRBV7-3 to TRBJ1-1; 10 bases map to TRBD1. Germline CDR1 reads SGHTA; CDR2 reads FQGTGA. Germline trimming cut 5 bases from V and 5 bases from J; bases unmatched to any gene: 8. The CDR3 totals 15 residues. CDR3 sequence: CASSPRQGAATEAFF. In DNA, the CDR3 is TGTGCCAGCAGCCCCCGACAGGGGGCAGCTACTGAAGCTTTCTTT. Combining the CDR3 with reference TRBV7-3 and TRBJ1-1 gives the whole variable domain GAGVSQTPSNKVTEKGKYVELRCDPISGHTALYWYRQSLGQGPEFLIYFQGTGAADDSGLPNDRFFAVRPEGSVSTLKIQRTERGDSAVYLCASSPRQGAATEAFFGQGTRLTVV.